Listed below are T cell receptor beta chains from one sample, sequenced in a study of cytomegalovirus exposure and HLA in healthy donors. Some clones are missing from TCRdb's copy, which holds only in-frame ones; the method was immunoSEQ multiplex PCR. The sample lists approximately 120,000 clones; 73% were seen once. Material: PBMCs. The source is a man aged 55 to 70 in good health and CMV-seropositive. CDR3s include the opening cysteine and the closing phenylalanine or tryptophan. Each record gives: clone size, V gene, CDR3 length, J gene, D gene, CDR3 protein, CDR3 DNA. D genes are given only for firm matches. Clone size is shown for a subset of rows, as once, few, many or a class of expanded clone.

clone size: NA; V gene: TRBV7-2; CDR3 length: 14; J gene: TRBJ2-7; D gene: NA; CDR3 protein: CASSPPTGSYEQYF; CDR3 DNA: TGTGCCAGCAGCCCTCCCACAGGGAGCTACGAGCAGTACTTC
clone size: few; V gene: TRBV5-4; CDR3 length: 15; J gene: TRBJ1-4; D gene: TRBD1; CDR3 protein: CASGQGGETNEKLFF; CDR3 DNA: TGTGCCAGCGGACAGGGAGGGGAGACTAATGAAAAACTGTTTTTT
clone size: once; V gene: TRBV30; CDR3 length: 16; J gene: TRBJ2-2; D gene: TRBD1; CDR3 protein: CACQRGGQGIAGELFF; CDR3 DNA: TGTGCCTGTCAAAGGGGGGGACAGGGAATCGCCGGGGAGCTGTTTTTT
clone size: NA; V gene: TRBV28; CDR3 length: 14; J gene: TRBJ1-2; D gene: NA; CDR3 protein: CASSLLGTYYGYTF; CDR3 DNA: TGTGCCAGCAGTTTACTCGGGACATACTATGGCTACACCTTC
clone size: NA; V gene: TRBV21-1; CDR3 length: 14; J gene: TRBJ2-7; D gene: NA; CDR3 protein: CASRVGKGHYEQYF; CDR3 DNA: TGTGCCAGCAGGGTAGGGAAGGGGCACTACGAGCAGTACTTC
clone size: NA; V gene: TRBV7-9; CDR3 length: 13; J gene: TRBJ1-2; D gene: TRBD1; CDR3 protein: CASSQYRGVFYTF; CDR3 DNA: TGTGCCAGCAGCCAGTACAGGGGAGTCTTCTACACCTTC
clone size: NA; V gene: TRBV2; CDR3 length: 16; J gene: TRBJ2-2; D gene: TRBD2; CDR3 protein: CASRLRSGGATGELFF; CDR3 DNA: TGTGCCAGCAGGTTGCGTAGCGGGGGGGCCACCGGGGAGCTGTTTTTT
clone size: NA; V gene: TRBV6-5; CDR3 length: 13; J gene: TRBJ1-6; D gene: NA; CDR3 protein: CASRGQDNSPLHF; CDR3 DNA: TGTGCCAGCAGGGGTCAGGATAACTCACCCCTCCACTTT
clone size: NA; V gene: TRBV6-1; CDR3 length: 15; J gene: TRBJ2-3; D gene: NA; CDR3 protein: CASSEARLATDTQYF; CDR3 DNA: TGTGCCAGCAGTGAAGCGCGGCTAGCGACAGATACGCAGTATTTT
clone size: NA; V gene: TRBV11-2; CDR3 length: 16; J gene: TRBJ2-1; D gene: NA; CDR3 protein: CASTVGMASLYNEQFF; CDR3 DNA: TGTGCCAGCACCGTTGGTATGGCTAGCCTCTACAATGAGCAGTTCTTC
clone size: NA; V gene: TRBV19; CDR3 length: 15; J gene: TRBJ2-7; D gene: TRBD1; CDR3 protein: CASSVTGAMSYEQYF; CDR3 DNA: TGTGCCAGTAGCGTTACAGGGGCGATGTCCTACGAGCAGTACTTC
clone size: NA; V gene: TRBV5-6; CDR3 length: 14; J gene: TRBJ2-7; D gene: NA; CDR3 protein: CASSTPGQQYEQYF; CDR3 DNA: TGTGCCAGCAGCACTCCGGGACAACAATACGAGCAGTACTTC
clone size: NA; V gene: TRBV5-5; CDR3 length: 16; J gene: TRBJ1-5; D gene: NA; CDR3 protein: CASSLDSFRGGQPQHF; CDR3 DNA: TGTGCCAGCAGCCTGGACAGCTTCAGGGGTGGTCAGCCCCAGCATTTT
clone size: few; V gene: TRBV7-8; CDR3 length: 19; J gene: TRBJ2-4; D gene: TRBD2; CDR3 protein: CASSSWKPTSGGGKNIQYF; CDR3 DNA: TGTGCCAGCAGCTCATGGAAACCGACTAGCGGGGGTGGTAAAAACATTCAGTACTTC
clone size: NA; V gene: TRBV5-1; CDR3 length: 15; J gene: TRBJ2-5; D gene: TRBD2; CDR3 protein: CASSLERGVPETQYF; CDR3 DNA: TGCGCCAGCAGCTTGGAACGGGGGGTCCCCGAGACCCAGTACTTC
clone size: few; V gene: TRBV5-6; CDR3 length: 12; J gene: TRBJ2-2; D gene: NA; CDR3 protein: CASSPFGGELFF; CDR3 DNA: TGTGCCAGCAGCCCCTTCGGCGGGGAGCTGTTTTTT
clone size: NA; V gene: TRBV10-2; CDR3 length: 10; J gene: TRBJ2-7; D gene: NA; CDR3 protein: CATRDYEQYF; CDR3 DNA: TGCGCCACGCGGGACTACGAGCAGTACTTC
clone size: NA; V gene: TRBV11-2; CDR3 length: 11; J gene: TRBJ2-1; D gene: NA; CDR3 protein: CATQGYNEQFF; CDR3 DNA: TGTGCCACACAGGGTTACAATGAGCAGTTCTTC
clone size: NA; V gene: TRBV11-2; CDR3 length: 12; J gene: TRBJ1-4; D gene: NA; CDR3 protein: CASSTAGEKLFF; CDR3 DNA: TGTGCCAGCAGCACCGCAGGAGAAAAACTGTTTTTT
clone size: many; V gene: TRBV2; CDR3 length: 14; J gene: TRBJ2-7; D gene: TRBD1; CDR3 protein: CASSVDRGLNEQYF; CDR3 DNA: TGTGCCAGCAGTGTTGACAGGGGGCTAAACGAGCAGTACTTC
clone size: NA; V gene: TRBV2; CDR3 length: 16; J gene: TRBJ1-4; D gene: NA; CDR3 protein: CASSEAKHATNEKLFF; CDR3 DNA: TGTGCCAGCAGTGAGGCCAAACATGCAACTAATGAAAAACTGTTTTTT
clone size: NA; V gene: TRBV18; CDR3 length: 16; J gene: TRBJ2-6; D gene: NA; CDR3 protein: CASSPGRGAGANVLTF; CDR3 DNA: TGTGCCAGCTCACCAGGCAGGGGGGCTGGGGCCAACGTCCTGACTTTC
clone size: once; V gene: TRBV4-2; CDR3 length: 17; J gene: TRBJ2-1; D gene: TRBD2; CDR3 protein: CASSQEIGGGSYNEQFF; CDR3 DNA: TGTGCCAGCAGCCAAGAGATCGGGGGGGGATCCTACAATGAGCAGTTCTTC
clone size: once; V gene: TRBV7-9; CDR3 length: 16; J gene: TRBJ2-1; D gene: NA; CDR3 protein: CSSSLGSSTSTDEQFF; CDR3 DNA: TGTTCCAGCAGCTTAGGAAGTAGTACTAGCACGGATGAGCAGTTCTTC
clone size: few; V gene: TRBV5-4; CDR3 length: 15; J gene: TRBJ2-5; D gene: TRBD2; CDR3 protein: CASTPGGGPGETQYF; CDR3 DNA: TGTGCCAGCACACCCGGGGGGGGGCCCGGAGAGACCCAGTACTTC
clone size: few; V gene: TRBV11-2; CDR3 length: 15; J gene: TRBJ2-6; D gene: NA; CDR3 protein: CASSLRSSGANVLTF; CDR3 DNA: TGTGCCAGCAGCTTACGGAGCTCTGGGGCCAACGTCCTGACTTTC
clone size: NA; V gene: TRBV29-1; CDR3 length: 14; J gene: TRBJ1-5; D gene: NA; CDR3 protein: CSVADSFNNQPQHF; CDR3 DNA: TGCAGCGTCGCGGACAGTTTCAACAATCAGCCCCAGCATTTT
clone size: NA; V gene: TRBV29-1; CDR3 length: 13; J gene: TRBJ1-3; D gene: NA; CDR3 protein: CSAMANSGNTIYF; CDR3 DNA: TGCAGCGCCATGGCAAACTCTGGAAACACCATATATTTT
clone size: NA; V gene: TRBV9; CDR3 length: 12; J gene: TRBJ1-2; D gene: NA; CDR3 protein: CASSGIQYGYTF; CDR3 DNA: TGTGCCAGCAGCGGAATTCAGTATGGCTACACCTTC
clone size: once; V gene: TRBV5-4; CDR3 length: 16; J gene: TRBJ1-4; D gene: NA; CDR3 protein: CASSLGPGATNEKLFF; CDR3 DNA: TGTGCCAGCAGCTTGGGTCCGGGAGCAACTAATGAAAAACTGTTTTTT
clone size: NA; V gene: TRBV11-2; CDR3 length: 12; J gene: TRBJ2-7; D gene: NA; CDR3 protein: CASSPGAYEQYF; CDR3 DNA: TGTGCCAGCAGCCCGGGAGCCTACGAGCAGTACTTC
clone size: NA; V gene: TRBV2; CDR3 length: 15; J gene: TRBJ2-3; D gene: TRBD2; CDR3 protein: CATEPTSGGGRTQYF; CDR3 DNA: TGTGCCACCGAACCGACTAGCGGGGGGGGGAGGACGCAGTATTTT
clone size: once; V gene: TRBV18; CDR3 length: 16; J gene: TRBJ2-6; D gene: NA; CDR3 protein: CASSSLRETGANVLTF; CDR3 DNA: TGTGCCAGCTCATCCCTTAGGGAGACCGGGGCCAACGTCCTGACTTTC
clone size: NA; V gene: TRBV25-1; CDR3 length: 14; J gene: TRBJ2-2; D gene: NA; CDR3 protein: CASSLGPTTGELFF; CDR3 DNA: TGTGCCAGCAGTCTAGGCCCCACTACCGGGGAGCTGTTTTTT
clone size: NA; V gene: TRBV5-4; CDR3 length: 16; J gene: TRBJ2-7; D gene: NA; CDR3 protein: CASSIDRSSSSYEQYF; CDR3 DNA: TGTGCCAGCAGCATAGACAGGAGTAGTTCCTCCTACGAGCAGTACTTC
clone size: NA; V gene: TRBV7-9; CDR3 length: 14; J gene: TRBJ1-1; D gene: NA; CDR3 protein: CASSLDSPPAGAFF; CDR3 DNA: TGTGCCAGCAGCTTAGATAGTCCTCCCGCTGGAGCTTTCTTT
clone size: NA; V gene: TRBV6-1; CDR3 length: 12; J gene: TRBJ1-4; D gene: NA; CDR3 protein: CASSVRGEKLFF; CDR3 DNA: TGTGCCAGCAGTGTAAGAGGAGAAAAACTGTTTTTT
clone size: NA; V gene: TRBV6-1; CDR3 length: 10; J gene: TRBJ2-7; D gene: NA; CDR3 protein: CASGDWVPDF; CDR3 DNA: TGTGCCAGCGGCGACTGGGTCCCTGACTTC
clone size: few; V gene: TRBV28; CDR3 length: 14; J gene: TRBJ1-5; D gene: NA; CDR3 protein: CASSPYRLNQPQHF; CDR3 DNA: TGTGCCAGCAGTCCTTACAGGTTGAATCAGCCCCAGCATTTT
clone size: NA; V gene: TRBV11-2; CDR3 length: 14; J gene: TRBJ1-2; D gene: TRBD1; CDR3 protein: CASSSTGQQYGYTF; CDR3 DNA: TGTGCCAGCAGCTCGACGGGACAGCAGTATGGCTACACCTTC
clone size: NA; V gene: TRBV4-1; CDR3 length: 16; J gene: TRBJ2-1; D gene: NA; CDR3 protein: CASSPLYFGSYNEQFF; CDR3 DNA: TGCGCCAGCAGCCCGTTATATTTCGGCTCCTACAATGAGCAGTTCTTC
clone size: NA; V gene: TRBV9; CDR3 length: 15; J gene: TRBJ1-4; D gene: NA; CDR3 protein: CASSVAQGGGEKLFF; CDR3 DNA: TGTGCCAGCAGCGTTGCCCAGGGAGGAGGCGAAAAACTGTTTTTT
clone size: NA; V gene: TRBV5-6; CDR3 length: 18; J gene: TRBJ2-3; D gene: TRBD1; CDR3 protein: CASSLMTGLQTSTDTQYF; CDR3 DNA: TGTGCCAGCAGCTTGATGACAGGGCTACAAACTAGCACAGATACGCAGTATTTT
clone size: NA; V gene: TRBV9; CDR3 length: 16; J gene: TRBJ2-2; D gene: NA; CDR3 protein: CASSASQGTNTGELFF; CDR3 DNA: TGTGCCAGCAGCGCCTCACAGGGTACGAACACCGGGGAGCTGTTTTTT
clone size: NA; V gene: TRBV7-8; CDR3 length: 13; J gene: TRBJ2-2; D gene: NA; CDR3 protein: CASSLARDGELFF; CDR3 DNA: TGTGCCAGCAGCTTAGCGCGAGACGGGGAGCTGTTTTTT
clone size: once; V gene: TRBV23-1; CDR3 length: 14; J gene: TRBJ1-1; D gene: NA; CDR3 protein: CASRPHAQDTEAFF; CDR3 DNA: TGCGCCAGCCGTCCCCATGCTCAGGACACTGAAGCTTTCTTT
clone size: few; V gene: TRBV5-1; CDR3 length: 12; J gene: TRBJ2-5; D gene: NA; CDR3 protein: CASSLVGETQYF; CDR3 DNA: TGCGCCAGCAGCTTGGTCGGGGAGACCCAGTACTTC
clone size: few; V gene: TRBV11-2; CDR3 length: 14; J gene: TRBJ1-1; D gene: NA; CDR3 protein: CASSLGGRATEAFF; CDR3 DNA: TGTGCCAGCAGCTTAGGGGGGCGCGCCACTGAAGCTTTCTTT
clone size: NA; V gene: TRBV28; CDR3 length: 14; J gene: TRBJ1-5; D gene: NA; CDR3 protein: CASRGPGEGQPQHF; CDR3 DNA: TGTGCCAGCAGGGGACCAGGGGAGGGTCAGCCCCAGCATTTT
clone size: NA; V gene: TRBV6-5; CDR3 length: 13; J gene: TRBJ2-3; D gene: NA; CDR3 protein: CASSIKQGDTQYF; CDR3 DNA: TGTGCCAGCAGTATCAAACAGGGAGATACGCAGTATTTT
clone size: NA; V gene: TRBV19; CDR3 length: 13; J gene: TRBJ2-5; D gene: NA; CDR3 protein: CASSTQGGRTQYF; CDR3 DNA: TGTGCCAGTAGTACGCAGGGTGGTAGGACCCAGTACTTC
clone size: NA; V gene: TRBV5-5; CDR3 length: 17; J gene: TRBJ2-3; D gene: NA; CDR3 protein: CASSSPNSGTLQDTQYF; CDR3 DNA: TGTGCCAGCAGCTCCCCGAACTCAGGGACTCTTCAAGATACGCAGTATTTT
clone size: NA; V gene: TRBV28; CDR3 length: 12; J gene: TRBJ1-4; D gene: TRBD1; CDR3 protein: CANRGPNEKLFF; CDR3 DNA: TGTGCCAACAGGGGGCCTAATGAAAAACTGTTTTTT
clone size: NA; V gene: TRBV5-1; CDR3 length: 14; J gene: TRBJ1-1; D gene: NA; CDR3 protein: CASSLGLRSVEAFF; CDR3 DNA: TGCGCCAGCAGCTTGGGATTGCGTTCCGTTGAAGCTTTCTTT